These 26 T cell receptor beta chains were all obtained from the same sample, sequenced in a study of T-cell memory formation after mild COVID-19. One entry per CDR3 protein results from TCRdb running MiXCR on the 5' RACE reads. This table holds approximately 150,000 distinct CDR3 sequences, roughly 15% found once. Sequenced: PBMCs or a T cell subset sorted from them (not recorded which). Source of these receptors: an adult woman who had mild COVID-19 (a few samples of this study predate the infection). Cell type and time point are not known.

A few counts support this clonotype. CDR3 residues: CASSNRDRTYEQYF. The DNA for the CDR3 is TGTGCCAGCAGCAACCGGGACCGTACCTACGAGCAGTACTTC. The rearrangement links TRBV7-2 to TRBJ2-7; perhaps D is TRBD1 or TRBD2 (5 bases each). The germline V and J ends were trimmed by 5 bases and 2 bases, with 13 bases remaining between them. The length of the CDR3 is 14 residues. Germline V CDR1 and CDR2: SGHTA, FQGNSA.

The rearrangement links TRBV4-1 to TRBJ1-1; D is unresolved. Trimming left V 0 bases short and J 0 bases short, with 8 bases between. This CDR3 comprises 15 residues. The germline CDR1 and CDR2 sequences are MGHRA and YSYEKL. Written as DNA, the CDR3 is TGCGCCAGCAGCCAAGATAACACAATGAACACTGAAGCTTTCTTT. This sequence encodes CASSQDNTMNTEAFF.

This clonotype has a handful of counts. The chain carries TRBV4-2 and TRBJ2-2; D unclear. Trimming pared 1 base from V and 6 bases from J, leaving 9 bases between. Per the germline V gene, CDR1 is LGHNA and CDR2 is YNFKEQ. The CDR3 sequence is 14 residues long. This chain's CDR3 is CASSQGVRAGELFF. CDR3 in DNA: TGTGCCAGCAGCCAAGGGGTCCGCGCCGGGGAGCTGTTTTTT.

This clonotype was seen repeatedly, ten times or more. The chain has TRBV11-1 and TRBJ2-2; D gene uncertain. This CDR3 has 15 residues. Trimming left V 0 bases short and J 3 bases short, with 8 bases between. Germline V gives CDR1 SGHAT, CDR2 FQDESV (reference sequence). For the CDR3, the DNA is TGTGCCAGCAGCTTAGCGCCGACTTACACCGGGGAGCTGTTTTTT. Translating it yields CASSLAPTYTGELFF.

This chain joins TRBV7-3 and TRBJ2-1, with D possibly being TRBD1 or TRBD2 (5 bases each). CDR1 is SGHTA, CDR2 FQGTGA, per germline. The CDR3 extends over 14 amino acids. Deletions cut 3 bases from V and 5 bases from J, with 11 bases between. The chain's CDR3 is CASSLGPDHNEQFF. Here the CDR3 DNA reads TGTGCCAGCAGCTTGGGACCGGATCACAATGAGCAGTTCTTC.

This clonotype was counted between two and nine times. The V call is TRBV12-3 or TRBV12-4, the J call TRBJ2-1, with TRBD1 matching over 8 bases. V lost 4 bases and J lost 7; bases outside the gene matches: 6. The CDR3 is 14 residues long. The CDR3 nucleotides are TGTGCCAGCAGTTGGACAGGGCGGTCGAATGAGCAGTTCTTC. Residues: CASSWTGRSNEQFF.

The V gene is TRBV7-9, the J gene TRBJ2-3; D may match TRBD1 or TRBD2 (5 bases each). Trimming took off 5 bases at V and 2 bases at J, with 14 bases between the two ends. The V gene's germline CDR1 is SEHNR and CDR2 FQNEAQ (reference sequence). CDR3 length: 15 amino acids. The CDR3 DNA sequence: TGTGCCAGCAGCGCAACGGGACGCCTCACAGATACGCAGTATTTT. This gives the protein CASSATGRLTDTQYF. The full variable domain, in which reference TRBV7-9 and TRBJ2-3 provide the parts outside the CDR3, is DTGVSQNPRHKITKRGQNVTFRCDPISEHNRLYWYRQTLGQGPEFLTYFQNEAQLEKSRLLSDRFSAERPKGSFSTLEIQRTEQGDSAMYLCASSATGRLTDTQYFGPGTRLTVL.

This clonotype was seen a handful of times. In DNA form, the CDR3 reads TGTGCCAGCAGTTACGGCAGGGGAGACTACGAGCAGTACTTC. It codes for CASSYGRGDYEQYF. The V call is TRBV6-5, the J call TRBJ2-7; tentative D call: TRBD1 (6 bases). The CDR3 loop spans 14 amino acids. The V gene lost 2 bases and the J gene lost 3 bases, with 11 bases spanning the gap. Germline CDR1 reads MNHEY; CDR2 reads SVGAGI.

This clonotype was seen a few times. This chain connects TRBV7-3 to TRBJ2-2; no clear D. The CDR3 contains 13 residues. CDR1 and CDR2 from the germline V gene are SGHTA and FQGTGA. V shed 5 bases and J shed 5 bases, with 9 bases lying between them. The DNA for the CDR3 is TGTGCCAGCAGCCCCCACACTACCGGGGAGCTGTTTTTT. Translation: CASSPHTTGELFF.

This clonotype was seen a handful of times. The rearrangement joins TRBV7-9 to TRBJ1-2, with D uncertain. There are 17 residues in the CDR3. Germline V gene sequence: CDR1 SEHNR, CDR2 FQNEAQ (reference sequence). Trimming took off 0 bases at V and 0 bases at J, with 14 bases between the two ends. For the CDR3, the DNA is TGTGCCAGCAGCTTAGCGGAGTGGGAGAGAGCTAACTATGGCTACACCTTC. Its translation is CASSLAEWERANYGYTF.

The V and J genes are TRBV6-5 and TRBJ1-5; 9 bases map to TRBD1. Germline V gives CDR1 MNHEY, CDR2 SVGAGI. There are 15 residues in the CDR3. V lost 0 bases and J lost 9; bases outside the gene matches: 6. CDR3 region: CASSYSRTGAWPQHF. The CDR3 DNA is TGTGCCAGCAGTTACTCGAGGACAGGGGCCTGGCCCCAGCATTTT.

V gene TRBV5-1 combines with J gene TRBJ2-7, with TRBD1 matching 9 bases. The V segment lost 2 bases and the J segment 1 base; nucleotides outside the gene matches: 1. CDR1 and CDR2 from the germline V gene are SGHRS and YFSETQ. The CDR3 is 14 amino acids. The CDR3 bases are TGCGCCAGCAGCTTACAGGGGGCATCCTACGAGCAGTACTTC. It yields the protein CASSLQGASYEQYF.

CDR3 amino acids: CASTGVLNTEAFF. The CDR3, as DNA: TGCGCCAGCACTGGTGTTTTGAACACTGAAGCTTTCTTT. The V and J genes are TRBV5-1 and TRBJ1-1; D gene unclear. In germline, CDR1 is SGHRS, CDR2 YFSETQ. The CDR3 is 13 residues long. Deletions cut 6 bases from V and 0 bases from J, with 9 bases between. The full variable domain, in which reference TRBV5-1 and TRBJ1-1 provide the parts outside the CDR3, is KAGVTQTPRYLIKTRGQQVTLSCSPISGHRSVSWYQQTPGQGLQFLFEYFSETQRNKGNFPGRFSGRQFSNSRSEMNVSTLELGDSALYLCASTGVLNTEAFFGQGTRLTVV.

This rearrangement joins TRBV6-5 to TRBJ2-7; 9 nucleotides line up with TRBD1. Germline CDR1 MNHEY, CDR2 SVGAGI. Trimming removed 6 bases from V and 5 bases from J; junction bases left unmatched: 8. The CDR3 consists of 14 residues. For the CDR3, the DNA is TGTGCCAGCAGCGCGGGACAGGGTTCCGACGAGCAGTACTTC. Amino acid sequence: CASSAGQGSDEQYF.

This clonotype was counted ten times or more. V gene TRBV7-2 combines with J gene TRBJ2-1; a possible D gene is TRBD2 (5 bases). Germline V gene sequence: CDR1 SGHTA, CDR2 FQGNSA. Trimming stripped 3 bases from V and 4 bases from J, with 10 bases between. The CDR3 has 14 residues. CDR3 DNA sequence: TGTGCCAGCAGCTTCGGGGTCGGGTACAATGAGCAGTTCTTC. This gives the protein CASSFGVGYNEQFF.

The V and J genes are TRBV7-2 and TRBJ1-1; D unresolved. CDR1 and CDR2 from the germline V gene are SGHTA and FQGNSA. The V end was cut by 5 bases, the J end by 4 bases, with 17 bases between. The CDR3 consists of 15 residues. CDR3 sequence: CASSPLNTGGTEAFF. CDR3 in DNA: TGTGCCAGCAGCCCCCTAAATACGGGAGGCACTGAAGCTTTCTTT.

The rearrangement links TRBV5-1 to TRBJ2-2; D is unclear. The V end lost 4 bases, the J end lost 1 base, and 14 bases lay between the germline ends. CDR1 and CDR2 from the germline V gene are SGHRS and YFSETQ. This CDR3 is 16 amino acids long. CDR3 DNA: TGCGCCAGCAGCCCCCGGATGTATGGGAACACCGGGGAGCTGTTTTTT. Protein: CASSPRMYGNTGELFF.

CDR3 nucleotide sequence: TGTGCCAGCAGTTTTTCTGTGAGCTCCTACAATGAGCAGTTCTTC. It codes for CASSFSVSSYNEQFF. The chain combines TRBV27 with TRBJ2-1; D is unclear. Per the germline V gene, CDR1 is MNHEY and CDR2 is SMNVEV (reference sequence). This CDR3 region has 15 residues. V was shortened by 3 bases and J by 0 bases, with 9 bases between the two germline ends.

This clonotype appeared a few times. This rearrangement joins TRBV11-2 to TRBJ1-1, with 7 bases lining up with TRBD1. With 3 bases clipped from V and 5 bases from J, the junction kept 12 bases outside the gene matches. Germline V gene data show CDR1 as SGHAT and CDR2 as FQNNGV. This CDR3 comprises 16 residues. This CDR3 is CASSLARDRVRTEAFF. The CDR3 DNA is TGTGCCAGCAGCTTGGCCCGCGACAGGGTTCGGACTGAAGCTTTCTTT.

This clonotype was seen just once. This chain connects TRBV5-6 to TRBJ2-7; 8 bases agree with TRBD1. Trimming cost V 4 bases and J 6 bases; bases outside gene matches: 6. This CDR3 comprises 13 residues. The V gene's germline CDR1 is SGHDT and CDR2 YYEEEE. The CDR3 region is CASSQGQVSEQYF. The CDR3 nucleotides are TGTGCCAGCAGCCAGGGACAGGTTAGCGAGCAGTACTTC.

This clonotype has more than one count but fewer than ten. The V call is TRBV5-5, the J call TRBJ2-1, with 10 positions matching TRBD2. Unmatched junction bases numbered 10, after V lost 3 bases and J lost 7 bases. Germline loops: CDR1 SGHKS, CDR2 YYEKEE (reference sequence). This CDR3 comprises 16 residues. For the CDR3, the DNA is TGTGCCAGCAGCTCTCTACTAGCGGGGATGAAGAATGAGCAGTTCTTC. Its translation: CASSSLLAGMKNEQFF.

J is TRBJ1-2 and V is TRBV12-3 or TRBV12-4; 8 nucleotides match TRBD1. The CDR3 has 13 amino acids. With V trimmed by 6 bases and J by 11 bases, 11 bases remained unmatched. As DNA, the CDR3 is TGTGCCAGCAGCGACTGGGACAGGAAAAGGTACACCTTC. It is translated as CASSDWDRKRYTF.

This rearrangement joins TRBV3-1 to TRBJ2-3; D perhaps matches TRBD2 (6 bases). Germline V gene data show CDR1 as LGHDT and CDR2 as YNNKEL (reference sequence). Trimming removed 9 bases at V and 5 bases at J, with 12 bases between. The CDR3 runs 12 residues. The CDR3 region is CASSGGVDTQYF. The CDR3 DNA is TGTGCCAGTAGCGGAGGGGTAGATACGCAGTATTTT.

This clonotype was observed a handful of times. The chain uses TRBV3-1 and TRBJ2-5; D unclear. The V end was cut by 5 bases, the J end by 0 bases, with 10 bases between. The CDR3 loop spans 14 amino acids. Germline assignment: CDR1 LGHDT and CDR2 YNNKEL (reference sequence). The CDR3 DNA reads TGTGCCAGCAGCTCTCTTGAGGACCAAGAGACCCAGTACTTC. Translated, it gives CASSSLEDQETQYF.

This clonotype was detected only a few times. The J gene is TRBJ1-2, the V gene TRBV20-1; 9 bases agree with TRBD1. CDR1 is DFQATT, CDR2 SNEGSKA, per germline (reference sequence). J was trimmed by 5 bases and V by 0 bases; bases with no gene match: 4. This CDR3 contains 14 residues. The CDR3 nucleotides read TGCAGTGCTAGAGAGGAGGGACAGGGATATGGCTACACCTTC. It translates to CSAREEGQGYGYTF.

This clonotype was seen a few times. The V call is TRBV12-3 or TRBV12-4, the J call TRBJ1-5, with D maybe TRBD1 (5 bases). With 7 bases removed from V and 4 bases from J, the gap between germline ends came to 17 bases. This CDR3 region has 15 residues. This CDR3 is CASTLDNLANQPQHF. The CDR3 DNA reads TGTGCCAGCACCCTGGACAATCTCGCTAATCAGCCCCAGCATTTT.